The rows below give T cell receptor beta chains drawn from one sample of a study of identical twins. TCRdb itself ran the 5' RACE reads through MiXCR, one entry per CDR3 protein. This sample has a few hundred thousand distinct CDR3 sequences, with approximately 11% found just once. These data also featured in a second study, about yellow fever vaccine responses in identical twins.

Material for sequencing was memory (CD45RO+) T cells sorted from blood. These receptors were taken from a woman aged 18-30 years in good health. Each CDR3 is given with its conserved first and last residue. A D gene is named only where the DNA matches it firmly. Size tells how often a clone was seen (once, few, many) or the class of an expanded clone, and some rows leave it out.

len: 14; j_gene: TRBJ1-2; v_gene: TRBV12-3/TRBV12-4; abundance: many; d_gene: NA; CDR3nt: TGTGCCAGCAGTTTAGGAACAGCTAACTATGGCTACACCTTC; CDR3aa: CASSLGTANYGYTF
len: 15; j_gene: TRBJ2-7; v_gene: TRBV5-6; abundance: NA; d_gene: NA; CDR3nt: TGTGCCAGCACCGCCTGGGGGCGTAGCTCCTACGAGCAGTACTTC; CDR3aa: CASTAWGRSSYEQYF
len: 14; j_gene: TRBJ2-5; v_gene: TRBV15; abundance: many; d_gene: NA; CDR3nt: TGTGCCACCAGCAGAGTTGAGGGGAGAGAGACCCAGTACTTC; CDR3aa: CATSRVEGRETQYF
len: 16; j_gene: TRBJ2-2; v_gene: TRBV29-1; abundance: few; d_gene: NA; CDR3nt: TGCAGCGTTGAAAGGTTAAGGGGCCCGGGAACCGGGGAGCTGTTTTTT; CDR3aa: CSVERLRGPGTGELFF
len: 13; j_gene: TRBJ1-1; v_gene: TRBV9; abundance: few; d_gene: TRBD1; CDR3nt: TGTGCCAGCAGCCCTTCAGGGGGCACTGAAGCTTTCTTT; CDR3aa: CASSPSGGTEAFF
len: 16; j_gene: TRBJ2-1; v_gene: TRBV12-5; abundance: few; d_gene: TRBD2; CDR3nt: TGTGCTAGTGGTTTGATCTCTGGGGCGGGGGTGGATGAGCAGTTCTTC; CDR3aa: CASGLISGAGVDEQFF
len: 13; j_gene: TRBJ1-2; v_gene: TRBV20-1; abundance: few; d_gene: NA; CDR3nt: TGCAGTGCTATCTACAGGGCAAACCATGGCTACACCTTC; CDR3aa: CSAIYRANHGYTF
len: 15; j_gene: TRBJ2-1; v_gene: TRBV27; abundance: NA; d_gene: TRBD2; CDR3nt: TGTGCCAGCTCTCGCGAGCGGGGGGGGTACAATGAGCAGTTCTTC; CDR3aa: CASSRERGGYNEQFF
len: 13; j_gene: TRBJ1-1; v_gene: TRBV20-1; abundance: NA; d_gene: NA; CDR3nt: TGCAGTGCAGGGGACAACAAGGGCACTGAAGCTTTCTTT; CDR3aa: CSAGDNKGTEAFF
len: 14; j_gene: TRBJ1-5; v_gene: TRBV29-1; abundance: medium-sized; d_gene: NA; CDR3nt: TGCAGCGTAGCCCCAGACGGGGTAGAGCAGCCCCAGCATTTT; CDR3aa: CSVAPDGVEQPQHF
len: 13; j_gene: TRBJ1-1; v_gene: TRBV9; abundance: few; d_gene: NA; CDR3nt: TGTGCCAGCAGCCGTGGAGAGAGACTTGAAGCTTTCTTT; CDR3aa: CASSRGERLEAFF
len: 14; j_gene: TRBJ2-2; v_gene: TRBV6-1; abundance: few; d_gene: NA; CDR3nt: TGTGCCTCCTCCCTGGTGGGGCTGGGCGGGGAGCTGTTTTTT; CDR3aa: CASSLVGLGGELFF
len: 16; j_gene: TRBJ2-7; v_gene: TRBV25-1; abundance: few; d_gene: TRBD2; CDR3nt: TGTGCCAGTATTGAGTCCGGGACTAGCGGGAACTACGAGCAGTACTTC; CDR3aa: CASIESGTSGNYEQYF
len: 16; j_gene: TRBJ1-1; v_gene: TRBV29-1; abundance: NA; d_gene: NA; CDR3nt: TGCAGCGTCCCGATGGGGGACCTCCTCATGAACACTGAAGCTTTCTTT; CDR3aa: CSVPMGDLLMNTEAFF
len: 16; j_gene: TRBJ2-7; v_gene: TRBV4-3; abundance: NA; d_gene: TRBD2; CDR3nt: TGCGCCAGCAGCCAAGATGCAGCGGGACCCTCCTACGAGCAGTACTTC; CDR3aa: CASSQDAAGPSYEQYF
len: 10; j_gene: TRBJ1-1; v_gene: TRBV29-1; abundance: many; d_gene: NA; CDR3nt: TGCAGCGTACAGAACACTGAAGCTTTCTTT; CDR3aa: CSVQNTEAFF
len: 13; j_gene: TRBJ2-7; v_gene: TRBV6-1; abundance: many; d_gene: NA; CDR3nt: TGTGCCAGCAGCCCCACCTCTTGGGGCGAGCAGTACTTC; CDR3aa: CASSPTSWGEQYF
len: 12; j_gene: TRBJ1-1; v_gene: TRBV7-9; abundance: NA; d_gene: NA; CDR3nt: TGTGCCAGCAACCGAGCTGACACTGAAGCTTTCTTT; CDR3aa: CASNRADTEAFF
len: 16; j_gene: TRBJ2-7; v_gene: TRBV18; abundance: NA; d_gene: TRBD1; CDR3nt: TGTGCCAGCGCCCAAAACCGGGCGACAGGGTCAGCCGAGCAGTACTTC; CDR3aa: CASAQNRATGSAEQYF
len: 14; j_gene: TRBJ1-2; v_gene: TRBV7-3; abundance: NA; d_gene: TRBD1; CDR3nt: TGTGCCAGCAGCCCAGCGGGACAGGGGGCTGGCTACACCTTC; CDR3aa: CASSPAGQGAGYTF
len: 11; j_gene: TRBJ2-7; v_gene: TRBV3-1; abundance: NA; d_gene: NA; CDR3nt: TGTGCCAGCAGCAACGGTAACGAGCAGTACTTC; CDR3aa: CASSNGNEQYF
len: 15; j_gene: TRBJ2-6; v_gene: TRBV14; abundance: NA; d_gene: NA; CDR3nt: TGTGCCAGCAGCCTTGGCAGGGCTGGGGCCAACGTCCTGACTTTC; CDR3aa: CASSLGRAGANVLTF